These 26 T cell receptor beta chains were sequenced from one sample in a study of graft-versus-host responses after intestinal transplantation. The table came from immunoSEQ multiplex PCR; TCRdb's copy has only in-frame clones and leaves some out. Of 55,000 to 80,000 clones in the sample, more than 85% were seen once. Their antigen targets remain unknown. The material was unstimulated CD8+ T cells sorted from spleen or lymph node cells, obtained before transplant. The origin of the receptors is a human donor who was the organ donor for an intestinal transplant.

The CDR3 DNA follows: TGTGCCAGTAGTATTACTAGCGGGAGCGACGAGCAGTACTTC. It encodes CASSITSGSDEQYF. The rearrangement uses TRBV19 and TRBJ2-7; 11 bases line up with TRBD2. CDR1 and CDR2 (germline): LNHDA, SQIVND (reference sequence). The CDR3 length is 14 residues. Trimming cost V 3 bases and J 5 bases; bases outside gene matches: 3.

This sequence joins TRBV25-1 and TRBJ2-7, with D possibly TRBD1 on 5 matching bases. This CDR3 contains 15 residues. Germline-derived CDR1 and CDR2 are MGHDK and SYGVNS. Trimming took 1 base from V and 0 from J, leaving 10 bases between them. CDR3 in amino acids: CASSEWGSCSYEQYF. In DNA, the CDR3 is TGTGCCAGCAGTGAATGGGGCAGCTGCTCCTACGAGCAGTACTTC.

The gene calls are TRBV28 and TRBJ2-5; tentative D call: TRBD2 (6 bases). Germline V gene data show CDR1 as MDHEN and CDR2 as SYDVKM. The CDR3 is 14 amino acids. V gave up 7 bases and J gave up 4 bases, with 16 bases separating them. Here the CDR3 DNA reads TGTGCCAGCACCCCGGGAGTAGCGGTAGAGACCCAGTACTTC. This translates into CASTPGVAVETQYF. Drawing the rest from reference TRBV28 and TRBJ2-5, the complete variable domain is DVKVTQSSRYLVKRTGEKVFLECVQDMDHENMFWYRQDPGLGLRLIYFSYDVKMKEKGDIPEGYSVSREKKERFSLILESASTNQTSMYLCASTPGVAVETQYFGPGTRLLVL.

The chain uses TRBV6-5 and TRBJ2-7; the D gene is possibly TRBD2 (5 bases). CDR1 is MNHEY, CDR2 SVGAGI, per germline. The CDR3 is 14 residues long. Trimming removed 1 base at V and 2 bases at J, with 9 bases between. DNA for the CDR3: TGTGCCAGCAGTTACTTAGCGTCCCCCTACGAGCAGTACTTC. Translating it yields CASSYLASPYEQYF.

V and J are TRBV9 and TRBJ2-1, with 7 bases matching TRBD2. The trim removed 1 base at V and 3 bases at J, leaving 4 bases unmatched. Germline loops: CDR1 SGDLS, CDR2 YYNGEE. The CDR3 covers 15 residues. The CDR3 coding sequence is TGTGCCAGCAGCGTAACGGGAGGCAACTACAATGAGCAGTTCTTC. Translated: CASSVTGGNYNEQFF.

The V call is TRBV4-1, the J call TRBJ1-1, with D perhaps matching TRBD1 (6 bases). CDR1 is MGHRA, CDR2 YSYEKL, per germline. Trimming cost V 5 bases and J 11 bases, with 15 bases left between them. This CDR3 comprises 12 residues. CDR3 sequence: CASSWDGGRAFF. The DNA for the CDR3 is TGCGCCAGCAGCTGGGACGGGGGGCGGGCTTTCTTT.

The gene calls are TRBV28 and TRBJ2-7; 9 bases map to TRBD2. Germline V gene lookup returns CDR1 MDHEN and CDR2 SYDVKM. This CDR3 contains 17 residues. The trim removed 3 bases at V and 5 bases at J, leaving 14 bases unmatched. As DNA, the CDR3 is TGTGCCAGCAGTTTTCGGGGCGGGAGGGCGTTTGGAAACGAGCAGTACTTC. It yields the protein CASSFRGGRAFGNEQYF.

The rearrangement uses TRBV6-4 and TRBJ2-5, with 10 bases matching TRBD1. Germline V gives CDR1 MRHNA, CDR2 SNTAGT. Trimming cost V 2 bases and J 5 bases; bases outside gene matches: 23. There are 21 residues in the CDR3. In DNA form, the CDR3 reads TGTGCCAGCAGTGACCTGCCTAGAGACAGGGGGCCCCCTTCCAGCAGGGAGACCCAGTACTTC. Translation gives CASSDLPRDRGPPSSRETQYF.

The chain has TRBV28 and TRBJ1-1, with 8 bases aligning to TRBD1. CDR1 and CDR2 from the germline V gene are MDHEN and SYDVKM. The ends lost 1 base at V and 4 bases at J; junction bases unmatched: 5. The CDR3 is 15 residues long. As DNA, the CDR3 is TGTGCCAGCAGTTTATCAGGGGGCGCAAGCACTGAAGCTTTCTTT. Amino acid sequence: CASSLSGGASTEAFF.

The V call is TRBV15, the J call TRBJ1-1; D not resolved. This CDR3 has 13 residues. Trimming pared 1 base from V and 1 base from J, leaving 4 bases between. Germline V gene lookup returns CDR1 LNHNV and CDR2 YYDKDF (reference sequence). The CDR3 DNA reads as TGTGCCACCAGCAGAGTAGAGAACACTGAAGCTTTCTTT. This encodes CATSRVENTEAFF.

The CDR3 DNA follows: TGCGCCAGCAGCTCGAAAGCCGGGACAGATAACTTTTTCAATGTTCCGGAAGCTTTCTTT. Its protein product is CASSSKAGTDNFFNVPEAFF. The rearrangement links TRBV5-1 to TRBJ1-1, with TRBD1 matching over 7 bases. The V gene end was trimmed by 3 bases and the J gene end by 8 bases; junction bases not matched to a gene: 28. Per germline, CDR1 SGHRS and CDR2 YFSETQ. CDR3 length equals 20 residues.

J is TRBJ1-2 and V is TRBV12-5; TRBD1 agrees at 11 bases. Per the germline V gene, CDR1 is LGHNT and CDR2 is FRNRAP. Unmatched junction bases numbered 9, after V lost 4 bases and J lost 8 bases. This CDR3 has 15 amino acids. CDR3 protein: CASGWTGGAEDGYTF. For the CDR3, the DNA is TGTGCTAGTGGTTGGACAGGGGGCGCCGAGGACGGCTACACCTTC.

This CDR3 reads CASSLVPRVYWKSAYEQYF. The CDR3 DNA follows: TGCGCCAGCAGCTTGGTGCCGCGGGTCTACTGGAAATCGGCCTACGAGCAGTACTTC. The V call is TRBV5-1, the J call TRBJ2-7, with D tentatively TRBD2 (5 bases). Germline V lookup: CDR1 SGHRS, CDR2 YFSETQ. Trimming removed 0 bases at V and 2 bases at J, with 24 bases between. The CDR3 sequence is 19 residues long.

This clone was seen more than once but under ten times. V gene TRBV9 combines with J gene TRBJ1-2; D ambiguous. Per germline, CDR1 SGDLS and CDR2 YYNGEE. The length of the CDR3 is 14 residues. Trimming left V 1 base short and J 4 bases short, with 11 bases between. DNA of the CDR3: TGTGCCAGCAGCGTACCGGGTCCCGGCTATGGCTACACCTTC. Translation: CASSVPGPGYGYTF.

This clone was seen once. V is TRBV11-1 and J is TRBJ2-7, with 8 bases aligning to TRBD1. The CDR3 has 14 residues. V shed 5 bases and J 3 bases; nucleotides not matched to a gene: 6. Per germline, CDR1 SGHAT and CDR2 FQDESV (reference sequence). CDR3 region: CASSPDRGFYEQYF. The CDR3 nucleotides are TGTGCCAGCAGCCCAGACAGGGGATTCTACGAGCAGTACTTC.

V usage is TRBV15 and J usage is TRBJ1-5; TRBD1 is a possible D gene (5 bases). Per germline, CDR1 LNHNV and CDR2 YYDKDF (reference sequence). There are 15 residues in the CDR3. V was trimmed by 3 bases and J by 3 bases, leaving 12 bases between them. The CDR3 nucleotides are TGTGCCACCAGCAGCGGCTCAGGGCCCAATCAGCCCCAGCATTTT. This encodes CATSSGSGPNQPQHF.

The V gene is TRBV13, the J gene TRBJ2-7, with D possibly matching TRBD1 (5 bases). Germline V gene data show CDR1 as PRHDT and CDR2 as FYEKMQ (reference sequence). The CDR3 covers 15 residues. Between the trimmed V and J ends, which lost 1 base and 2 bases, there was a span of 12 bases. The CDR3 coding sequence is TGTGCCAGCAGCTTAGAAGGGGCCCCTACCTACGAGCAGTACTTC. Protein sequence: CASSLEGAPTYEQYF.

The chain links TRBV28 to TRBJ2-4; D gene unclear. V lost 5 bases and J 0 bases, leaving 11 bases between the germline ends. The CDR3 consists of 15 residues. From germline, CDR1 is MDHEN and CDR2 SYDVKM. The DNA of the CDR3 is TGTGCCAGCAGTCCCGTTATTATAGCCAAAAACATTCAGTACTTC. This encodes CASSPVIIAKNIQYF.

The V call is TRBV5-6, the J call TRBJ1-5; 7 nucleotides agree with TRBD1. This CDR3 contains 15 residues. CDR1 and CDR2 from the germline V gene are SGHDT and YYEEEE. V gave up 0 bases and J gave up 4 bases; unmatched junction bases: 4. The CDR3 nucleotides read TGTGCCAGCAGCTTGGGACAGGGATCAAATCAGCCCCAGCATTTT. Its translation is CASSLGQGSNQPQHF.

This rearrangement joins TRBV11-2 to TRBJ2-3, with 11 bases fitting TRBD2. The CDR3 covers 17 residues. Germline loops: CDR1 SGHAT, CDR2 FQNNGV. The V segment lost 5 bases and the J segment 2 bases; nucleotides outside the gene matches: 9. This chain's CDR3 is CASSPPTSGGITDTQYF. DNA of the CDR3: TGTGCCAGCAGCCCCCCTACTAGCGGGGGTATCACAGATACGCAGTATTTT. Variable domain in full (rest from reference TRBV11-2 and TRBJ2-3): EAGVAQSPRYKIIEKRQSVAFWCNPISGHATLYWYQQILGQGPKLLIQFQNNGVVDDSQLPKDRFSAERLKGVDSTLKIQPAKLEDSAVYLCASSPPTSGGITDTQYFGPGTRLTVL.

This clone came up once. The chain recombines TRBV6-4 with TRBJ1-5; no reliable D call. This CDR3 has 13 residues. V dropped 4 bases and J dropped 4 bases, with 8 bases sitting between them. Germline V gene data show CDR1 as MRHNA and CDR2 as SNTAGT. DNA of the CDR3: TGTGCCAGCAGTGTCGACGGGAATCAGCCCCAGCATTTT. Amino acid sequence: CASSVDGNQPQHF.

This chain joins TRBV19 and TRBJ1-1, with D possibly TRBD1 on 6 matching bases. The CDR3 length is 15 residues. Trimming removed 0 bases from V and 1 base from J, with 9 bases in between. Germline V gene lookup returns CDR1 LNHDA and CDR2 SQIVND (reference sequence). The CDR3 DNA reads as TGTGCCAGTAGTATAGAGGGGGCAAGGAACACTGAAGCTTTCTTT. This sequence encodes CASSIEGARNTEAFF.

V is TRBV19 and J is TRBJ2-6; 8 positions agree with TRBD1. V lost 0 bases, J lost 0 bases, and 7 bases stayed unmatched. The V gene's germline CDR1 is LNHDA and CDR2 SQIVND (reference sequence). This CDR3 contains 19 residues. CDR3: CASSIDPGGSYSGANVLTF. DNA for the CDR3: TGTGCCAGTAGTATAGACCCAGGGGGCAGTTACTCTGGGGCCAACGTCCTGACTTTC.

The chain links TRBV5-6 to TRBJ2-2, with D perhaps TRBD1 (5 bases). Trimming took 0 bases from V and 7 from J, leaving 10 bases between them. Germline V CDR1 and CDR2: SGHDT, YYEEEE. CDR3 length equals 14 residues. DNA for the CDR3: TGTGCCAGCAGCTTGGCCGCAGGGCACGGGGAGCTGTTTTTT. As protein: CASSLAAGHGELFF.

The rearrangement uses TRBV6-5 and TRBJ2-5; the D is unclear. The CDR3 runs to 14 residues. The V gene's germline CDR1 is MNHEY and CDR2 SVGAGI. V lost 0 bases and J 1 base, leaving 6 bases between the germline ends. DNA for the CDR3: TGTGCCAGCAGTTACTCGTCGGTCCAAGAGACCCAGTACTTC. Translation gives CASSYSSVQETQYF.

This chain connects TRBV27 to TRBJ2-7; 10 nucleotides align to TRBD2. CDR1 and CDR2 from the germline V gene are MNHEY and SMNVEV (reference sequence). The V gene end was trimmed by 4 bases and the J gene end by 6 bases; junction bases not matched to a gene: 6. The CDR3 loop spans 14 amino acids. The CDR3 region is CASSYLAGDGEQYF. The DNA for the CDR3 is TGTGCCAGCAGTTACCTAGCGGGAGATGGCGAGCAGTACTTC.